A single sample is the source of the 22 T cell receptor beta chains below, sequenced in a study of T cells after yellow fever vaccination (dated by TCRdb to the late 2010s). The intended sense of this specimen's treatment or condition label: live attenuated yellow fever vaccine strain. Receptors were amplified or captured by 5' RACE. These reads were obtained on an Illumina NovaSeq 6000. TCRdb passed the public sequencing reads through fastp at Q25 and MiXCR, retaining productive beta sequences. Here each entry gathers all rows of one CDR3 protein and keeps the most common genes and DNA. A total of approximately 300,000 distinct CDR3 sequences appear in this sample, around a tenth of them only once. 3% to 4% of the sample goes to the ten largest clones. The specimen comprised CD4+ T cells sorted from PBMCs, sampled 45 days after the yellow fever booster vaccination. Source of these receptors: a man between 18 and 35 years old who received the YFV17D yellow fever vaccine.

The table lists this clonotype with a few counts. CDR3 sequence (DNA): TGTGCCAGCAGCTTGAAGGGCCGTCAAGAGACCCAGTACTTC. Its protein product is CASSLKGRQETQYF. This chain links TRBV5-6 with TRBJ2-5; D unclear. The CDR3 sequence is 14 residues long. The V and J ends lost 1 base and 2 bases respectively, with 9 bases between them. In germline, CDR1 is SGHDT, CDR2 YYEEEE. Full variable domain (remainder filled in from reference TRBV5-6 and TRBJ2-5): DAGVTQSPTHLIKTRGQQVTLRCSPKSGHDTVSWYQQALGQGPQFIFQYYEEEERQRGNFPDRFSGHQFPNYSSELNVNALLLGDSALYLCASSLKGRQETQYFGPGTRLLVL.

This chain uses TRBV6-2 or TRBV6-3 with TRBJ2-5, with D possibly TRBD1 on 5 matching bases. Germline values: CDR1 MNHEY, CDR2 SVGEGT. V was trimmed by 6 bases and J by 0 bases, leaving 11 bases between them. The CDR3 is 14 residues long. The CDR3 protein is CASSRDSNQETQYF. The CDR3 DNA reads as TGTGCCAGCAGCCGAGACAGTAACCAAGAGACCCAGTACTTC.

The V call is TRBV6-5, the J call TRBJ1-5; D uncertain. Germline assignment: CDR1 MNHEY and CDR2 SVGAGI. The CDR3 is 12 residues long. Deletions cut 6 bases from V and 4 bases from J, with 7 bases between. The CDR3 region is CASRTSNQPQHF. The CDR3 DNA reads TGTGCCAGCAGGACATCAAATCAGCCCCAGCATTTT.

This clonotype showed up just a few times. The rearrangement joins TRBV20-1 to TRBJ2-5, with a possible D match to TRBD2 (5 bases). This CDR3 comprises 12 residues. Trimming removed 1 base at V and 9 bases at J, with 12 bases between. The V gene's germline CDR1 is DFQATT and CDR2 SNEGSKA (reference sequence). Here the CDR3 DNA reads TGCAGTGCTAGAGGGGCCGGGGAGCCCCAGTACTTC. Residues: CSARGAGEPQYF.

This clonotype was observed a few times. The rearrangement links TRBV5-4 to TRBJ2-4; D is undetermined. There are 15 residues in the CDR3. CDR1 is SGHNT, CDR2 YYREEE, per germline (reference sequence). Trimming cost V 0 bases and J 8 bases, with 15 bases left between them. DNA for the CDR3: TGTGCCAGCAGCTTGGATGGGTCATCAATGGACATTCAGTACTTC. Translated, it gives CASSLDGSSMDIQYF.

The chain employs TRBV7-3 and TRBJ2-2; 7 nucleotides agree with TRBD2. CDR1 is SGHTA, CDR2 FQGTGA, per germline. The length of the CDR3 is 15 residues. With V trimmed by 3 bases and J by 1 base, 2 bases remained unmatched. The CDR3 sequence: CASSFGGLNTGELFF. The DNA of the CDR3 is TGTGCCAGCAGCTTCGGGGGGTTGAACACCGGGGAGCTGTTTTTT.

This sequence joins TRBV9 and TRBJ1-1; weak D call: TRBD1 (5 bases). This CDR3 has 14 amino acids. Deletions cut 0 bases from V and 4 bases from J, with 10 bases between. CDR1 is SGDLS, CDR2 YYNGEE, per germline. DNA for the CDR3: TGTGCCAGCAGCGTAGATCTCGGGGGCACTGAAGCTTTCTTT. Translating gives CASSVDLGGTEAFF.

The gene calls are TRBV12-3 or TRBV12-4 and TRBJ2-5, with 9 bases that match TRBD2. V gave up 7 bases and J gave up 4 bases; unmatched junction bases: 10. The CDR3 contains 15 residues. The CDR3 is CASTASGGLPETQYF. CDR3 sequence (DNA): TGTGCCAGCACCGCCAGCGGGGGGCTCCCAGAGACCCAGTACTTC.

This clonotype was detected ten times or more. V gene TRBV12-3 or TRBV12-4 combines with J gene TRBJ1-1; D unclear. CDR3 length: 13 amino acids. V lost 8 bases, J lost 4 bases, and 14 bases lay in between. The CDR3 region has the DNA TGTGCCAGCTGCCCTTTCGTTAGCACTGAAGCTTTCTTT. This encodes CASCPFVSTEAFF.

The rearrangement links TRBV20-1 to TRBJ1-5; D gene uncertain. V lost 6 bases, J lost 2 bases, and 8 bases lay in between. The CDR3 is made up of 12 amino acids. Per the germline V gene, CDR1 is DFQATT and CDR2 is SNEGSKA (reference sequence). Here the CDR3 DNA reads TGCAGTGCCGCTGGGGGCAATCAGCCCCAGCATTTT. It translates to CSAAGGNQPQHF.

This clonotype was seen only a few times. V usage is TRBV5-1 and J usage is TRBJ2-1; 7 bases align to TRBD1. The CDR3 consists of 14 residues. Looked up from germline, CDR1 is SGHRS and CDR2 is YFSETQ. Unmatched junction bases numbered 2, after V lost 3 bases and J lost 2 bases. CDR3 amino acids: CASSSGQAYNEQFF. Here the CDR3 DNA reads TGCGCCAGCAGCTCAGGACAGGCCTACAATGAGCAGTTCTTC.

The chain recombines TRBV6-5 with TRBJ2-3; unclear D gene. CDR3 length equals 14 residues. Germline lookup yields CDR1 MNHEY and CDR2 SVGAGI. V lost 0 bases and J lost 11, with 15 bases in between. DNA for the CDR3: TGTGCCAGCAGTTACTCGATGGCACAGTCGATGCAGTATTTT. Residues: CASSYSMAQSMQYF.

The CDR3 DNA is TGTGCCAGCAGTCGGGGTGTAGAGCAGTTCTTC. Its translation: CASSRGVEQFF. V is TRBV2 and J is TRBJ2-1, with D tentatively TRBD2 (5 bases). CDR1 SNHLY and CDR2 FYNNEI come from the germline V gene. V gave up 5 bases and J gave up 10 bases, with 9 bases separating them. The CDR3 totals 11 residues.

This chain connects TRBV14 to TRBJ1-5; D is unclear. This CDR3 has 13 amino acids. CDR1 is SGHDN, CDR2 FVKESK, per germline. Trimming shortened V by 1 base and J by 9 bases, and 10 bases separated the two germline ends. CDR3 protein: CASSQGGVGPQHF. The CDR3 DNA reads TGTGCCAGCAGCCAAGGAGGCGTGGGGCCCCAGCATTTT.

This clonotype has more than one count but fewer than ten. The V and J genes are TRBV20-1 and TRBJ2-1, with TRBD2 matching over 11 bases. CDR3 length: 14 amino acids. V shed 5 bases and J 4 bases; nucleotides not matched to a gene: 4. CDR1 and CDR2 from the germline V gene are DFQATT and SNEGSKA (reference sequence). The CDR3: CSALSGGGYNEQFF. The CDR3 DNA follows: TGCAGTGCTCTTAGCGGGGGGGGTTACAATGAGCAGTTCTTC.

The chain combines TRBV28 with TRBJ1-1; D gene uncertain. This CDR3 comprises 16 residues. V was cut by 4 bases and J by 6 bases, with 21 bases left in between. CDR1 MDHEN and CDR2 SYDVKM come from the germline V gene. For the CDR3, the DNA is TGTGCCAGCAGTTCGCTAATTGGAGTCTGGCGAGCTGAAGCTTTCTTT. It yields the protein CASSSLIGVWRAEAFF.

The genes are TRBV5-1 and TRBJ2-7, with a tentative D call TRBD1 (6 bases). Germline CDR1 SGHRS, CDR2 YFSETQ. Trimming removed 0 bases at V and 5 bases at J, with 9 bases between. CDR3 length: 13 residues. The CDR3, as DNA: TGCGCCAGCAGCTTGGCTCAGGGGCACGAGCAGTACGTC. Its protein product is CASSLAQGHEQYV.

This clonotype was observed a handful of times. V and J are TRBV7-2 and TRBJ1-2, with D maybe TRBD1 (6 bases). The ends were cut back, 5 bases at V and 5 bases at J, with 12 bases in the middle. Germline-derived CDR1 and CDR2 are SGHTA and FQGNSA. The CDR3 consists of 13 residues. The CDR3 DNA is TGTGCCAGCAGCACCACAGGGTCTTATGGCTACACCTTC. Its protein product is CASSTTGSYGYTF.

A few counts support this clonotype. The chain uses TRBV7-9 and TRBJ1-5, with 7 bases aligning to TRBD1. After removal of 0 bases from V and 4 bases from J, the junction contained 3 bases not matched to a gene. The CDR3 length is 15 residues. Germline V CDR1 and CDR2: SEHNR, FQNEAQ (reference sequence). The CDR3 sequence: CASSLAGQDNQPQHF. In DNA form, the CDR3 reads TGTGCCAGCAGCTTAGCCGGACAGGATAATCAGCCCCAGCATTTT.

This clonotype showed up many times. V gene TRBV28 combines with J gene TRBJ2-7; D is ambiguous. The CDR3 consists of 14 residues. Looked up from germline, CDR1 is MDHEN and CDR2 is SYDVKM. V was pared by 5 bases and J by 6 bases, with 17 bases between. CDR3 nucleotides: TGTGCCAGCAGTACTCCTCTCGGGCTTTCCGAGCAGTACGTC. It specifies CASSTPLGLSEQYV.

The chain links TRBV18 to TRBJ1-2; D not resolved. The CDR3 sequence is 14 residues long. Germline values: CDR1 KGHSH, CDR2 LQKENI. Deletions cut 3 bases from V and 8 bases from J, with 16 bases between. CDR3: CASSPNTTSIGYTF. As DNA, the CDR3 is TGTGCCAGCTCACCGAATACGACGTCCATCGGCTACACCTTC.

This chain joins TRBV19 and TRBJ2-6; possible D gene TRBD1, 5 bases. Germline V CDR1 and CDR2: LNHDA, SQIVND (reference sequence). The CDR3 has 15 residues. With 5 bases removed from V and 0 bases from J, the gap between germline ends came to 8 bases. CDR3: CASSQQASGANVLTF. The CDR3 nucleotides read TGTGCCAGTAGTCAACAGGCCTCTGGGGCCAACGTCCTGACTTTC.